This T cell receptor beta chain was recovered during a study of OX40 agonist ivuxolimab in advanced cancers. Study-wide background: Therapy given before enrollment (anti-PD-1, anti-PD-L1 or anti-CTLA-4) was allowed, and around 40% had some. Findings and caveats of the study: Among the lowest levels of clonal expansion were found in partial responders at 0.1-3.0 mg/kg.

Cycle 7 day 1, cycle 4 day 1, and baseline were the timepoints at which blood was sampled. Produced via immunoSEQ multiplex PCR; TCRdb's table is partial and in-frame only. The table lists fewer than 100,000 clones, about 80% of them singletons. This clone was seen a handful of times. Its antigen is unknown. V lost 7 bases to trimming and J lost 3 bases; unmatched junction nucleotides: 7. The CDR3 runs to 16 residues. The V gene's germline CDR1 is MNHEY and CDR2 SMNVEV (reference sequence). The material sequenced was CD4+ or CD8+ T cells sorted from blood, taken in a trial of the OX40 agonist ivuxolimab. The TCR comes from an adult with an advanced solid tumor such as melanoma, head and neck, liver or kidney cancer. The chain joins TRBV27 to TRBJ1-5; 12 bases line up with TRBD1. The CDR3 coding sequence is TGTGCCAGCAATCCGGGACAGGGGGCCCACAATCAGCCCCAGCATTTT. Its translation: CASNPGQGAHNQPQHF.